This is a list of T cell receptor beta chains from one sample in a study of T cell responses to AZD1222 COVID-19 vaccine. Profiling relied on immunoSEQ multiplex PCR, and the TCRdb table lists in-frame clones only, not all of them. The repertoire holds 160,000 or so clones, with roughly 94% as singletons. Here the sequenced sample was peripheral blood, taken 28 days after the second AZD1222 dose. Receptors were obtained from an adult who received the AZD1222 COVID-19 vaccine. CDR3s include the opening cysteine and the closing phenylalanine or tryptophan. D genes are given only for firm matches. Clone size is given for some rows only: seen once, a few or many times, or a class if the clone is expanded.

CASSLPPSGLAGGQNTQYF TGTGCCAGCAGTTTACCCCCTTCGGGGCTAGCGGGAGGGCAGAATACGCAGTATTTT TRBJ2-3 TRBD2 NA TRBV28
CSVEDGPGQDTDTQYF TGCAGCGTTGAAGATGGGCCGGGACAGGACACAGATACGCAGTATTTT TRBJ2-3 TRBD1 NA TRBV29-1
CASSLFESTDTQYF TGTGCCAGCAGCCTCTTTGAAAGCACAGATACGCAGTATTTT TRBJ2-3 NA NA TRBV7-3
CASSLVAGVETQYF TGCGCCAGCAGCTTGGTGGCAGGGGTAGAGACCCAGTACTTC TRBJ2-5 NA few TRBV5-1
CASSVAKASGSPPRNEQFF TGTGCCAGCAGCGTAGCTAAGGCTAGCGGGAGCCCTCCCAGGAATGAGCAGTTCTTC TRBJ2-1 TRBD2 NA TRBV9
CASSLTIRPGYEQYF TGTGCCAGCAGCTTGACCATTCGACCGGGCTACGAGCAGTACTTC TRBJ2-7 NA NA TRBV5-4
CASSPRGTYEQYF TGTGCCAGCAGCCCTCGGGGGACCTACGAGCAGTACTTC TRBJ2-7 NA NA TRBV2
CASSLVEKLFF TGTGCCAGCAGCTTAGTCGAAAAACTGTTTTTT TRBJ1-4 NA NA TRBV7-6
CASSTRTAGNTIYF TGTGCCAGCAGCACTCGGACAGCTGGAAACACCATATATTTT TRBJ1-3 NA NA TRBV7-2
CASSSGREGFYEQYF TGTGCCAGCTCCTCCGGGCGGGAGGGTTTCTACGAGCAGTACTTC TRBJ2-7 TRBD2 NA TRBV7-9
CASSPRSSRPNTGELFF TGTGCCAGCAGCCCCCGGTCTAGCCGGCCGAACACCGGGGAGCTGTTTTTT TRBJ2-2 NA NA TRBV7-9
CASSHSMPYPRPTDTQYF TGTGCCAGCAGTCACAGCATGCCGTACCCGCGCCCCACAGATACGCAGTATTTT TRBJ2-3 NA NA TRBV28
CATSTTVGANEKLFF TGTGCCACCAGCACCACTGTAGGGGCTAATGAAAAACTGTTTTTT TRBJ1-4 NA NA TRBV15
CASSSLTRGAEAFF TGTGCCAGTAGTAGCCTCACCAGGGGCGCTGAAGCTTTCTTT TRBJ1-1 NA NA TRBV19
CASSQDRGGSMTEAFF TGCGCCAGCAGCCAAGATCGGGGGGGTAGTATGACTGAAGCTTTCTTT TRBJ1-1 NA NA TRBV4-3
CATHRDRYNEQFF TGTGCCACCCACCGGGACAGGTACAATGAGCAGTTCTTC TRBJ2-1 TRBD1 NA TRBV7-9
CASSGASGANVLTF TGTGCCAGCAGCGGGGCCTCTGGGGCCAACGTCCTGACTTTC TRBJ2-6 NA once TRBV25-1
CASNTIRGGMREQYF TGTGCCAGCAATACCATCCGGGGGGGAATGAGGGAGCAGTACTTC TRBJ2-7 TRBD2 NA TRBV2
CASSYGGVYEQYF TGTGCCAGCAGCTACGGAGGAGTCTACGAGCAGTACTTC TRBJ2-7 NA once TRBV7-9
CASSQIPNEKLFF TGCGCCAGCAGCCAAATCCCGAATGAAAAACTGTTTTTT TRBJ1-4 NA NA TRBV4-1
CASSPRDSSYNEQFF TGTGCCAGCAGTCCGAGGGACAGCTCCTACAATGAGCAGTTCTTC TRBJ2-1 TRBD1 NA TRBV2
CAWNGRHVDEQFF TGTGCCTGGAACGGGAGACATGTCGATGAGCAGTTCTTC TRBJ2-1 NA once TRBV30
CASSPTPLGTEAFF TGTGCCAGCAGCCCGACGCCCTTAGGAACTGAAGCTTTCTTT TRBJ1-1 NA once TRBV14
CASSQRQGAYEKLFF TGTGCCAGCAGCCAAAGACAGGGGGCGTATGAAAAACTGTTTTTT TRBJ1-4 TRBD1 NA TRBV3-1/TRBV3-2
CASQGGQRSGNTIYF TGTGCCAGCCAGGGGGGGCAGAGGTCTGGAAACACCATATATTTT TRBJ1-3 TRBD1 NA TRBV13
CSASDISPLHF TGCAGTGCTTCAGACATTTCACCCCTCCACTTT TRBJ1-6 NA once TRBV20-1
CASSFPNEKLFF TGCGCCAGCAGCTTCCCTAATGAAAAACTGTTTTTT TRBJ1-4 NA NA TRBV5-1
CSVATAGGVYEQFF TGCAGCGTTGCCACCGCAGGGGGCGTCTATGAGCAGTTCTTC TRBJ2-1 TRBD1 NA TRBV29-1
CASSYTLAGINYEQYF TGCGCCAGCAGCTACACACTAGCGGGGATTAACTACGAGCAGTACTTC TRBJ2-7 TRBD2 once TRBV5-1
CASSFRTSSQETQYF TGTGCCAGCAGCTTTCGGACAAGTAGCCAAGAGACCCAGTACTTC TRBJ2-5 NA NA TRBV5-6
CASKRASGSWEQYF TGTGCCAGCAAACGGGCTAGCGGGAGTTGGGAGCAGTACTTC TRBJ2-7 TRBD2 NA TRBV6-5
CAIRAGQGVMAFF TGTGCCATCAGGGCGGGACAGGGGGTTATGGCTTTCTTT TRBJ1-1 TRBD1 NA TRBV10-3
CASSLPLIRDLKSSYEQYF TGTGCCAGCAGCCTCCCGCTAATCCGGGACCTCAAAAGCTCCTACGAGCAGTACTTC TRBJ2-7 NA NA TRBV7-2